This T cell receptor beta chain came from a study of shared clonotypes between healthy human individuals. When replicate PCRs were run on unsorted PBMC, they used about 300 ng DNA, some 31,000 T cell genomes. Authors' processing steps: Filtering differed because ImmunoSEQ produced junction-only sequences that carried no quality scores. Assay used: immunoSEQ multiplex PCR; TCRdb lists only in-frame clones, some missing. Clone size and V and J calls were adopted from that table, with D and trimming inferred from the DNA. The table lists about 490,000 clones, around 80% of them singletons. There are 15 residues in the CDR3. J was trimmed by 8 bases and V by 0 bases; bases with no gene match: 8. Germline V CDR1 and CDR2: SGHTA, FQGNSA.

This sequence originates from a woman aged 40 to 50 in good health. Some clones in this sample may be carry-over from other donors' samples. The sequenced sample consisted of PBMCs. This rearrangement joins TRBV7-2 to TRBJ2-3; TRBD2 matches 7 bases. This chain's CDR3 is CASSLAGGVVGTQYF. As DNA, the CDR3 is TGTGCCAGCAGCTTAGCGGGAGGGGTGGTTGGTACGCAGTATTTT. Together with reference TRBV7-2 and TRBJ2-3, the CDR3 gives the full variable domain: GAGVSQSPSNKVTEKGKDVELRCDPISGHTALYWYRQSLGQGLEFLIYFQGNSAPDKSGLPSDRFSAERTGGSVSTLTIQRTQQEDSAVYLCASSLAGGVVGTQYFGPGTRLTVL.